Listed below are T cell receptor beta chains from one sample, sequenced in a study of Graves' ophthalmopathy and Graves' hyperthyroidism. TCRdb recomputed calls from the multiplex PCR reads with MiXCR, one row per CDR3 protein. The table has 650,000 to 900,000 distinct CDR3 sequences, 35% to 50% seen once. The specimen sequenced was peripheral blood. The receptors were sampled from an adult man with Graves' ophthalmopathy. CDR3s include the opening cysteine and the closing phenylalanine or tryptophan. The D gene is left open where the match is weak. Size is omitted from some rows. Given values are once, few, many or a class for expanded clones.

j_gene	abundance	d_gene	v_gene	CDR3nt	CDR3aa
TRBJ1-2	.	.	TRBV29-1	TGCAGCGGTGACAGGTCGAATGGCTACACCTTC	CSGDRSNGYTF
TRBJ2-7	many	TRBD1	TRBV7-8	TGTGCCAGCAGCCAGCGGCCGGGACAGGGGGCGGACGAGCAGTACTTC	CASSQRPGQGADEQYF
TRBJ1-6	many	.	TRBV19	TGTGCCACCGACGACAAGGGGGGCGATTCACCCCTCCACTTT	CATDDKGGDSPLHF
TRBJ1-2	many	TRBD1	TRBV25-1	TGTGCCAGCCAAGACAGGGGCGAAGAGCACTATGGCTACACCTTC	CASQDRGEEHYGYTF
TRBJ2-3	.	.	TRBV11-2	TGCGCCAGCAGCTTCAATGGGGCAAAGGGCACAGATACGCAGTATTTT	CASSFNGAKGTDTQYF
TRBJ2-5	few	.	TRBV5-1	TGCGCCAGCAGCTTGGGAAGGGGACGTAGGGAGGAGACCCAGTACTTC	CASSLGRGRREETQYF
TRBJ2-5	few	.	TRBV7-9	TGTGCCAGCAGCTTAGCGGTACAGGACCCGGGTCCGGCAGAGACCCAGTACTTC	CASSLAVQDPGPAETQYF
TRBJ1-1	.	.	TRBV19	TGTGCCAGTAGTATAGAAGCAGGGAACACTGAAGCTTTCTTT	CASSIEAGNTEAFF
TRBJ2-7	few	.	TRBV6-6	TGTGCCAGCAGTTACGTTCGGGGGGCGAGACACGAGCAGTACTTC	CASSYVRGARHEQYF
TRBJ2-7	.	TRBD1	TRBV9	TGTGCCAGCAGCGTAGGGACAGGGATCTCCTACGAGCAGTACTTC	CASSVGTGISYEQYF
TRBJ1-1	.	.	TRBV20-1	TGCAGTGCTAGAGAGGCTGGGATTCGGACTGAAGCTTTCTTT	CSAREAGIRTEAFF
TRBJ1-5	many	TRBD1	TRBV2	TGTGCCAGCAGGAACAGGGGTATCCAGCCCCAGCATTTT	CASRNRGIQPQHF
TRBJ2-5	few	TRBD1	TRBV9	TGTGCCAGCAGCGTAACACAGGGGAGAGAGACCCAGTACTTC	CASSVTQGRETQYF
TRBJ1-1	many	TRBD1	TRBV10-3	TGTGCCATCAGTGAGTCGACAGGGGTTAGGGCTTTCTTT	CAISESTGVRAFF
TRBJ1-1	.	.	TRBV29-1	TGCAGCGTAGACAGGAGGGGTGAAGCTTTCTTT	CSVDRRGEAFF
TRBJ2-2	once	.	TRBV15	TGTGCCACCAGCAGTACAGGGATCCACACCGGGGAGCTGTTTTTT	CATSSTGIHTGELFF
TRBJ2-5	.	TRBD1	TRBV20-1	TGCAGTGCTAGAGGCGGTGGGACAGGGATAGGGGAGACCCAGTACTTC	CSARGGGTGIGETQYF
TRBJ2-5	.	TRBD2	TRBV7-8	TGTGCCAGCAGCCCCCACGTTGGGTTAGCGGGGGCAGGGGAGATCCAGTACTTC	CASSPHVGLAGAGEIQYF